This passage covers 32 T cell receptor beta chains from one sample sequenced in a study of control samples from healthy donors and cancer patients. TCRdb's table, derived via immunoSEQ multiplex PCR, lists solely in-frame clones and lacks some. The data hold about 110,000 clones, with around four fifths observed a single time. Sample: blood. Receptor source: a man between 18 and 29 years old in good health.

The chain couples TRBV2 to TRBJ1-5; TRBD1 is a possible D gene (5 bases). This CDR3 comprises 17 residues. Trimming removed 2 bases at V and 5 bases at J, with 19 bases between. The V gene's germline CDR1 is SNHLY and CDR2 FYNNEI. CDR3 residues: CASSERRGAGWYQPQHF. The CDR3 DNA reads as TGTGCCAGCAGTGAAAGACGAGGGGCGGGGTGGTATCAGCCCCAGCATTTT.

The chain uses TRBV20-1 and TRBJ2-7, with D possibly being TRBD2 (7 bases). CDR1 DFQATT and CDR2 SNEGSKA come from the germline V gene (reference sequence). The V end was cut by 3 bases, the J end by 1 base, with 19 bases between. The CDR3 has 16 amino acids. The CDR3 DNA sequence: TGCAGTGCTAGTGGCTTGGGGGGGCGATGGTCCTACGAGCAGTACTTC. Protein product: CSASGLGGRWSYEQYF.

The V and J genes are TRBV11-2 and TRBJ2-2; 14 bases agree with TRBD2. The CDR3 length is 19 residues. Germline CDR1 is SGHAT and CDR2 is FQNNGV. J was trimmed by 7 bases and V by 1 base; bases with no gene match: 11. CDR3 sequence: CASSLGGLAGAPGIGELFF. The DNA of the CDR3 is TGTGCCAGCAGCTTAGGGGGACTAGCGGGGGCGCCGGGTATCGGGGAGCTGTTTTTT.

This chain connects TRBV27 to TRBJ2-3, with no clear D. CDR3 length: 14 amino acids. The V end was cut by 0 bases, the J end by 4 bases, with 8 bases between. CDR1 is MNHEY and CDR2 is SMNVEV in the germline V gene (reference sequence). CDR3 in DNA: TGTGCCAGCAGTTTATCGGTACTCTCAGATACGCAGTATTTT. Its protein is CASSLSVLSDTQYF.

The chain joins TRBV23-1 to TRBJ1-5, with D maybe TRBD1 (5 bases). TRBV23-1 is known as an ORF, though its function is uncertain. V was trimmed by 5 bases and J by 7 bases, leaving 12 bases between them. The CDR3 is made up of 13 amino acids. CDR3 DNA: TGCGCCAGCAGTATTGGACGGGGCCAGCCCCAGCATTTT. It encodes CASSIGRGQPQHF.

The chain joins TRBV3-1 (or the pseudogene TRBV3-2) to TRBJ1-1, with 9 nucleotides matching TRBD1. The CDR3 contains 14 residues. The germline CDR1 and CDR2 sequences are LGHDT and YNNKEL (reference sequence). Losses at the gene ends were 6 bases for V and 6 bases for J; bases not matched to a gene: 8. In nucleotides, the CDR3 is TGTGCCAGCAGACTACAGGGGGCTAGTGCTGAAGCTTTCTTT. Translated, it gives CASRLQGASAEAFF.

This clone was seen many times. The chain combines TRBV2 with TRBJ1-5; D uncertain. This CDR3 has 14 residues. Trimming stripped 1 base from V and 4 bases from J, with 8 bases between. Per the germline V gene, CDR1 is SNHLY and CDR2 is FYNNEI. The CDR3 DNA follows: TGTGCCAGCAGTGAAGGGAGGAAGAATCAGCCCCAGCATTTT. It yields the protein CASSEGRKNQPQHF.

Here the CDR3 reads CASSVGQVINYGYTF. In DNA form, the CDR3 reads TGTGCCAGCAGCGTGGGACAGGTGATTAACTATGGCTACACCTTC. V and J are TRBV9 and TRBJ1-2; 8 nucleotides line up with TRBD1. The germline gives CDR1 SGDLS, CDR2 YYNGEE. V was clipped by 2 bases and J by 1 base; unmatched bases: 4. This CDR3 has 15 residues.

This chain links TRBV24-1 with TRBJ1-1; no reliable D call. Germline values: CDR1 KGHDR, CDR2 SFDVKD. The CDR3 totals 13 residues. V was cut by 9 bases and J by 1 base, with 11 bases left in between. The CDR3 DNA reads as TGTGCCACCCGGAAAGGGCAGAACACTGAAGCTTTCTTT. Translated, it gives CATRKGQNTEAFF.

V gene TRBV6-1 combines with J gene TRBJ1-1; the D is unclear. V was cut by 0 bases and J by 11 bases, with 7 bases left in between. CDR3 size: 11 residues. CDR1 is MNHNS and CDR2 is SASEGT in the germline V gene. CDR3 nucleotide sequence: TGTGCCAGCAGTGAAGCGCTATGGGCTTTCTTT. Protein sequence: CASSEALWAFF.

The V and J genes are TRBV2 and TRBJ1-5, with a weak D call TRBD1 (5 bases). V dropped 7 bases and J dropped 7 bases, with 20 bases sitting between them. The CDR3 length is 15 residues. Germline loops: CDR1 SNHLY, CDR2 FYNNEI. CDR3: CASTPGNRIGQPQHF. The CDR3 coding sequence is TGTGCCAGCACTCCAGGAAACAGGATTGGCCAGCCCCAGCATTTT.

V gene TRBV9 combines with J gene TRBJ2-1, with 11 bases aligning to TRBD2. Germline V lookup: CDR1 SGDLS, CDR2 YYNGEE. After removal of 3 bases from V and 3 bases from J, the junction contained 5 bases not matched to a gene. The CDR3 contains 16 residues. The CDR3 protein is CASSEELAGVYNEQFF. The DNA for the CDR3 is TGTGCCAGCAGCGAGGAACTAGCGGGGGTCTACAATGAGCAGTTCTTC.

The V call is TRBV6-2 or TRBV6-3, the J call TRBJ2-7, with D possibly matching TRBD1 (6 bases). V gave up 4 bases and J gave up 5 bases, with 15 bases separating them. Germline V CDR1 and CDR2: MNHEY, SVGEGT. The CDR3 is 14 residues long. The CDR3 spells CASSSQGPRNEQYF. In DNA form, the CDR3 reads TGTGCCAGCAGTTCCCAGGGGCCTCGGAACGAGCAGTACTTC.

In this sample, this clone turned up once. The chain has TRBV6-6 and TRBJ2-7; possibly TRBD1 or TRBD2 for D (6 bases each). In germline, CDR1 is MNHNY, CDR2 SVGAGI (reference sequence). This CDR3 spans 13 amino acids. Trimming cost V 7 bases and J 2 bases, with 12 bases left between them. In DNA, the CDR3 is TGTGCCAGCACCGGGGGCGCCCCCTACGAGCAGTACTTC. Translating gives CASTGGAPYEQYF.

The genes are TRBV27 and TRBJ2-6; TRBD1 agrees at 8 bases. Unmatched junction bases numbered 6, after V lost 5 bases and J lost 0 bases. CDR1 and CDR2 from the germline V gene are MNHEY and SMNVEV (reference sequence). The CDR3 has 17 amino acids. The CDR3 sequence is CASSPWTGSSGANVLTF. CDR3 bases: TGTGCCAGCAGTCCCTGGACAGGGTCCTCTGGGGCCAACGTCCTGACTTTC.

This rearrangement joins TRBV7-2 to TRBJ2-1, with D possibly being TRBD2 (8 bases). The germline V gene encodes CDR1 SGHTA and CDR2 FQGNSA. This CDR3 is 15 amino acids long. V gave up 8 bases and J gave up 6 bases, with 20 bases separating them. As DNA, the CDR3 is TGTGCCAGCGCCCGTCCGGGAGGGGGCCGCAATGAGCAGTTCTTC. It encodes CASARPGGGRNEQFF.

The chain links TRBV4-3 to TRBJ2-5; tentatively, D is TRBD1 (5 bases). The germline V gene encodes CDR1 LGHNA and CDR2 YSLEER. CDR3 length: 16 amino acids. V lost 3 bases, J lost 3 bases, and 17 bases lay in between. CDR3 nucleotide sequence: TGCGCCAGCAGCCAGGGTGACAGCTTGCGTAAAGAGACCCAGTACTTC. It yields the protein CASSQGDSLRKETQYF.

This clone was counted between two and nine times. The chain joins TRBV6-4 to TRBJ1-1; no clear D gene. The germline gives CDR1 MRHNA, CDR2 SNTAGT. V shed 2 bases and J shed 3 bases, with 4 bases lying between them. The CDR3 has 12 residues. The CDR3 sequence is CASSDGYTEAFF. CDR3 DNA sequence: TGTGCCAGCAGTGACGGATACACTGAAGCTTTCTTT.

The gene calls are TRBV15 and TRBJ2-5; 7 bases align to TRBD2. Germline CDR1 and CDR2: LNHNV and YYDKDF (reference sequence). J gave up 9 bases and V 1 base, and 11 bases lay outside the gene matches. This CDR3 spans 15 amino acids. The CDR3 DNA reads as TGTGCCACCAGCAGAGGCACGAGGCCGAGCGGGGCCCAGTACTTC. Its protein is CATSRGTRPSGAQYF.

The J gene is TRBJ2-7, the V gene TRBV2; TRBD2 matches 9 bases. The germline V gene encodes CDR1 SNHLY and CDR2 FYNNEI. The V and J ends lost 3 bases and 4 bases, in that order; junction bases with no gene match: 4. This CDR3 contains 14 residues. In nucleotides, the CDR3 is TGTGCCAGCAGTGACAGCGGGGGGAAGTACGAGCAGTACGTC. Translated: CASSDSGGKYEQYV.

The gene calls are TRBV30 and TRBJ2-5, with 12 bases matching TRBD1. Germline CDR1 GTSNPN, CDR2 SVGIG (reference sequence). The CDR3 runs to 15 residues. After removal of 3 bases from V and 5 bases from J, the junction contained 7 bases not matched to a gene. The CDR3, as DNA: TGTGCCTGGAGAGAGGGACAGGGGGCTTTGGAGACCCAGTACTTC. Translation gives CAWREGQGALETQYF.

The chain joins TRBV19 to TRBJ1-1, with D tentatively TRBD1 (5 bases). V was cut by 0 bases and J by 10 bases, with 9 bases left in between. CDR1 LNHDA and CDR2 SQIVND come from the germline V gene (reference sequence). The CDR3 sequence is 12 residues long. In DNA form, the CDR3 reads TGTGCCAGTAGTATAGACGGCGGGGGAGCTTTCTTT. Protein sequence: CASSIDGGGAFF.

The sample holds one count of this clone. V usage is TRBV30 and J usage is TRBJ2-7; D might be TRBD1 (7 bases). Looked up from germline, CDR1 is GTSNPN and CDR2 is SVGIG (reference sequence). The CDR3 loop spans 14 amino acids. Trimming removed 3 bases at V and 5 bases at J, with 17 bases between. This chain's CDR3 is CAWSILQGRNEQYF. The CDR3 DNA follows: TGTGCCTGGAGCATCCTACAGGGGAGGAACGAGCAGTACTTC.

The chain has TRBV7-2 and TRBJ2-7; D tentatively fits TRBD1 or TRBD2 (5 bases each). This CDR3 is built from 16 residues. V lost 5 bases, J lost 3 bases, and 20 bases lay in between. The germline gives CDR1 SGHTA, CDR2 FQGNSA. DNA for the CDR3: TGTGCCAGCAGCCAGAGGGGTCTCATAGGGGTCTACGAGCAGTACTTC. As protein: CASSQRGLIGVYEQYF.

This clone is medium-sized within its sample. This CDR3 is also generated by other DNA sequences in the sample. J is TRBJ1-1 and V is TRBV5-1; a weak D match, TRBD1 (6 bases). Germline CDR1 reads SGHRS; CDR2 reads YFSETQ. CDR3 length: 13 amino acids. Trimming pared 2 bases from V and 1 base from J, leaving 6 bases between. CDR3 bases: TGCGCCAGCAGCTTAGGGGGGAACACTGAAGCTTTCTTT. This translates into CASSLGGNTEAFF.

The chain has TRBV19 and TRBJ2-2; no clear D gene. Trimming shortened V by 3 bases and J by 7 bases, and 9 bases separated the two germline ends. The CDR3 totals 13 residues. The V gene's germline CDR1 is LNHDA and CDR2 SQIVND (reference sequence). This chain's CDR3 is CASSIILRGELFF. CDR3 sequence (DNA): TGTGCCAGTAGTATTATCTTACGCGGGGAGCTGTTTTTT.

This chain links TRBV5-6 with TRBJ2-5, with 8 bases lining up with TRBD2. The CDR3 has 14 residues. Per the germline V gene, CDR1 is SGHDT and CDR2 is YYEEEE. Unmatched junction bases numbered 10, after V lost 5 bases and J lost 7 bases. Here the CDR3 reads CASSSRGGGGTQYF. CDR3 in DNA: TGTGCCAGCAGTTCACGGGGGGGCGGGGGGACCCAGTACTTC.

The CDR3 coding sequence is TGCGCCAGCAGCTTGACCGCCCCCGGGACCCAGTACTTC. Encoded protein: CASSLTAPGTQYF. This chain links TRBV5-1 with TRBJ2-5; D not certain. V lost 1 base and J lost 7, with 11 bases in between. The CDR3 covers 13 residues. Germline values: CDR1 SGHRS, CDR2 YFSETQ. Together with reference TRBV5-1 and TRBJ2-5, the CDR3 gives the full variable domain: KAGVTQTPRYLIKTRGQQVTLSCSPISGHRSVSWYQQTPGQGLQFLFEYFSETQRNKGNFPGRFSGRQFSNSRSEMNVSTLELGDSALYLCASSLTAPGTQYFGPGTRLLVL.

The gene calls are TRBV5-4 and TRBJ2-1; no clear D gene. Germline assignment: CDR1 SGHNT and CDR2 YYREEE (reference sequence). Between the trimmed V and J ends, which lost 0 bases and 9 bases, there was a span of 16 bases. The CDR3 extends over 15 amino acids. The CDR3 spells CASSLGGSWPSEQFF. CDR3 in DNA: TGTGCCAGCAGCTTGGGGGGTAGCTGGCCCAGTGAGCAGTTCTTC.

This sequence joins TRBV6-2 or TRBV6-3 and TRBJ2-3; D remains unclear. V dropped 6 bases and J dropped 3 bases, with 7 bases sitting between them. Per germline, CDR1 MNHEY and CDR2 SVGEGT. The CDR3 covers 12 residues. Here the CDR3 DNA reads TGTGCCAGCAGCCGCGATACAGATACGCAGTATTTT. Translated: CASSRDTDTQYF.

The CDR3 reads CAWSVRGTDTQYF. CDR3 sequence (DNA): TGTGCCTGGAGTGTCAGGGGTACAGATACGCAGTATTTT. This chain uses TRBV30 with TRBJ2-3, with TRBD1 as a possible D gene (6 bases). V was cut by 0 bases and J by 3 bases, with 7 bases left in between. The length of the CDR3 is 13 residues. CDR1 is GTSNPN and CDR2 is SVGIG in the germline V gene (reference sequence).

The chain links TRBV2 to TRBJ2-1; D uncertain. Germline CDR1 reads SNHLY; CDR2 reads FYNNEI. CDR3 length: 14 amino acids. V lost 6 bases to trimming and J lost 4 bases, with 13 bases between them. CDR3 DNA sequence: TGTGCCAGCAGCCCAAGGCTAAAATACAATGAGCAGTTCTTC. It translates to CASSPRLKYNEQFF.